This T cell receptor beta chain was profiled in a study of blood T cells in healthy people across ages. With a J-beta primer mix and a sample-barcoded 5' primer, a second PCR ran roughly 7 to 11 cycles. TCRdb recomputed calls from the 5' RACE reads with MiXCR, one row per CDR3 protein. The table records around 820,000 distinct CDR3 sequences, 20% to 25% of them present only once. This clonotype was detected ten times or more. The CDR3 runs 14 residues. Germline CDR1 is SGHVS and CDR2 is FQNEAQ. With 4 bases removed from V and 2 bases from J, the gap between germline ends came to 9 bases. These sequences were also reported in another study, on T cells of mothers and their children.

The chain carries TRBV7-8 and TRBJ2-4; D is perhaps TRBD1 (5 bases). The clonotype originates from a boy between 10 and 17 years old in good health. Sequenced input: blood. DNA of the CDR3: TGTGCCAGCAGCTCGCCGGACACCAAAAACATTCAGTACTTC. As protein: CASSSPDTKNIQYF.